This T cell receptor beta chain was profiled in a study of post-analysis software for immune sequencing data. Study in general: Recorded disease courses covered relapsing-remitting, secondary progressive and progressive-relapsing multiple sclerosis. Some patients had no subtype annotation.

Study-level points and caveats: There were five TRBV segments more frequent in patients than controls, and TRBV5-6, TRBV5-1 and TRBV20-1 were among them. F measure showed strong co-clustering of same-batch samples.

This clonotype was seen ten or more times. Its antigen is not known. cDNA libraries for TCR beta contained unique molecular identifiers. Each batch of roughly 1 to 10 million T cells produced roughly 0.5 million cDNA molecules. TCRdb itself ran the PCR reads through MiXCR, one entry per CDR3 protein. Among a few hundred thousand distinct CDR3 sequences listed, approximately 34% were seen once. The CDR3 length is 15 residues. The germline V gene encodes CDR1 SGHKS and CDR2 YYEKEE (reference sequence). The V segment lost 4 bases and the J segment 10 bases; nucleotides outside the gene matches: 7. Material for sequencing was blood. The clonotype originates from a girl aged 5 to 17 with multiple sclerosis. The J gene is TRBJ2-1, the V gene TRBV5-5; 14 positions agree with TRBD2. CDR3 sequence: CASSPGTSGGREQFF. CDR3 coding DNA: TGTGCCAGCAGCCCCGGGACTAGCGGGGGCCGGGAGCAGTTCTTC.